The 28 T cell receptor beta chains in this list originate from one sample, sequenced in a study of CD8+ T cells in alopecia areata. The treatment is: oral pan-JAK inhibitor, 5-10 mg twice daily. It was cDNA, reverse transcribed from extracted RNA, that served as the sequencing template. The repertoire was sequenced with immunoSEQ multiplex PCR; TCRdb's copy has only in-frame clones and lacks some. The table has some 170,000 clones, 50% to 75% seen once. The material was CD4+ T cells sorted from blood, obtained at approximately week 60, from a patient treated with tofacitinib. The receptor source for this set is a human donor with alopecia areata.

This clone was seen more than once but under ten times. The chain carries TRBV7-2 and TRBJ2-1; the D gene is possibly TRBD1 (5 bases). V was cut by 1 base and J by 6 bases, with 13 bases left in between. CDR3 size: 15 residues. Germline values: CDR1 SGHTA, CDR2 FQGNSA. The CDR3 nucleotides are TGTGCCAGCAGCTTAGATTTGGGGCTCATCAATGAGCAGTTCTTC. Translation: CASSLDLGLINEQFF.

CDR3 DNA sequence: TGCGCCAGCAGCTTGGCAGAGAGTATTCGGGGAGAATCTTCAAGGGCTTTCTTT. Translation gives CASSLAESIRGESSRAFF. The J gene is TRBJ1-1, the V gene TRBV5-1; D is unclear. V lost 0 bases and J lost 11, with 29 bases in between. Germline CDR1 reads SGHRS; CDR2 reads YFSETQ. The CDR3 loop spans 18 amino acids.

The CDR3 DNA follows: TGTGCCAGCAGCGTGGGCCTGAGGAGTTCTTTGACCCAGTACTTC. Residues: CASSVGLRSSLTQYF. V and J are TRBV5-6 and TRBJ2-5; D gene unclear. Trimming pared 4 bases from V and 7 bases from J, leaving 20 bases between. From germline, CDR1 is SGHDT and CDR2 YYEEEE. The CDR3 loop spans 15 amino acids.

The J gene is TRBJ2-7, the V gene TRBV10-3, with 7 nucleotides matching TRBD1. This CDR3 contains 13 residues. The germline gives CDR1 ENHRY, CDR2 SYGVKD. J lost 5 bases, V lost 4 bases, and 5 bases had no gene match. CDR3 coding DNA: TGTGCCATCAGTGTTGTCAGGGGGAACGAGCAGTACTTC. Amino acids: CAISVVRGNEQYF.

On this clone itself: A read error may produce the germline difference seen at one junction end. V usage is TRBV29-1 and J usage is TRBJ1-2, with D tentatively TRBD1 (6 bases). This CDR3 is 14 amino acids long. Germline V gene sequence: CDR1 SQVTM, CDR2 ANQGSEA. CDR3 in amino acids: CSVEDPKQGYGYTF. Written as DNA, the CDR3 is TGCAGCGTGGAAGACCCAAAACAGGGCTATGGCTACACCTTC.

This clone was seen a handful of times. The genes are TRBV29-1 and TRBJ1-2; D is unresolved. Per germline, CDR1 SQVTM and CDR2 ANQGSEA. Trimming left V 3 bases short and J 2 bases short, with 10 bases between. This CDR3 region has 13 residues. For the CDR3, the DNA is TGCAGCGTTGAGGTGGCCAGAAACTATGGCTACACCTTC. Protein product: CSVEVARNYGYTF.

The rearrangement joins TRBV29-1 to TRBJ1-2; D may be TRBD1 (5 bases). Per germline, CDR1 SQVTM and CDR2 ANQGSEA. The CDR3 has 11 amino acids. Trimming shortened V by 5 bases and J by 10 bases, and 14 bases separated the two germline ends. CDR3 region: CSVNAGYDYTF. Written as DNA, the CDR3 is TGCAGCGTTAACGCAGGGTACGACTACACCTTC.

The chain links TRBV27 to TRBJ2-7; TRBD1 aligns across 10 bases. Per the germline V gene, CDR1 is MNHEY and CDR2 is SMNVEV (reference sequence). The junction had 6 bases not matched to a gene; V was cut back by 5 bases and J by 5 bases. The CDR3 length is 14 residues. The CDR3 DNA is TGTGCCAGCAGTAGCCGGGACAGGGGTCACGAGCAGTACTTC. Protein sequence: CASSSRDRGHEQYF.

The CDR3 loop is CASSPTPGTGGAYGYTF. The CDR3 DNA sequence: TGTGCCAGTAGCCCCACCCCTGGGACAGGGGGCGCCTATGGCTACACCTTC. The chain has TRBV19 and TRBJ1-2; TRBD1 matches 12 bases. The CDR3 loop spans 17 amino acids. Germline V gene data show CDR1 as LNHDA and CDR2 as SQIVND (reference sequence). V shed 6 bases and J 4 bases; nucleotides not matched to a gene: 12.

This clone was seen only a few times. V gene TRBV12-5 combines with J gene TRBJ2-2; 9 nucleotides agree with TRBD1. The CDR3 has 15 amino acids. The trim removed 6 bases at V and 4 bases at J, leaving 6 bases unmatched. The V gene's germline CDR1 is LGHNT and CDR2 FRNRAP. CDR3 sequence reads: CASGRIQGATGELFF. The CDR3 coding sequence is TGTGCTAGTGGAAGGATACAGGGGGCCACCGGGGAGCTGTTTTTT.

This clone was observed a few times. This chain uses TRBV5-1 with TRBJ1-1; D not resolved. Trimming shortened V by 4 bases and J by 0 bases, and 10 bases separated the two germline ends. This CDR3 comprises 14 residues. Germline lookup yields CDR1 SGHRS and CDR2 YFSETQ. CDR3 nucleotides: TGCGCCAGCAGCAGAACGACCATGAACACTGAAGCTTTCTTT. This translates into CASSRTTMNTEAFF.

This clone appeared once. This rearrangement joins TRBV15 to TRBJ1-2; no reliable D call. CDR3 size: 13 residues. Looked up from germline, CDR1 is LNHNV and CDR2 is YYDKDF (reference sequence). The ends were cut back, 0 bases at V and 5 bases at J, with 7 bases in the middle. CDR3 nucleotides: TGTGCCACCAGCAGAGATGGGTTGTATGGCTACACCTTC. This encodes CATSRDGLYGYTF.

The chain has TRBV6-6 and TRBJ2-3, with a possible D match to TRBD2 (6 bases). Deletions cut 7 bases from V and 1 base from J, with 15 bases between. CDR1 is MNHNY, CDR2 SVGAGI, per germline (reference sequence). The CDR3 extends over 15 amino acids. CDR3: CASNRETARTDTQYF. CDR3 nucleotide sequence: TGTGCCAGCAACCGGGAGACAGCCCGCACAGATACGCAGTATTTT.

This clone was recorded a few times. The gene calls are TRBV29-1 and TRBJ1-2, with TRBD1 matching over 8 bases. This CDR3 has 14 residues. Germline V lookup: CDR1 SQVTM, CDR2 ANQGSEA. Unmatched junction bases numbered 9, after V lost 2 bases and J lost 7 bases. CDR3 sequence: CSVEIQTGAGGYTF. The CDR3 DNA sequence: TGCAGCGTTGAAATCCAGACAGGGGCTGGTGGCTACACCTTC.

The gene calls are TRBV30 and TRBJ2-3; a weak D match, TRBD1 (6 bases). Germline V gene sequence: CDR1 GTSNPN, CDR2 SVGIG (reference sequence). V was pared by 3 bases and J by 6 bases, with 13 bases between. The CDR3 covers 13 residues. The chain's CDR3 is CAWRAQGWDTQYF. As DNA, the CDR3 is TGTGCCTGGAGGGCACAGGGATGGGATACGCAGTATTTT.

The chain uses TRBV29-1 and TRBJ1-1; D not certain. CDR3 length: 11 residues. V was shortened by 4 bases and J by 3 bases, with 6 bases between the two germline ends. Germline V gene lookup returns CDR1 SQVTM and CDR2 ANQGSEA. This CDR3 reads CSVVLYTEAFF. The CDR3 region has the DNA TGCAGCGTTGTTCTGTACACTGAAGCTTTCTTT.

This chain links TRBV6-1 with TRBJ2-7, with D possibly TRBD1 on 6 matching bases. Germline V lookup: CDR1 MNHNS, CDR2 SASEGT. CDR3 length equals 12 residues. V gave up 5 bases and J gave up 5 bases, with 10 bases separating them. The CDR3 reads CASSTGLNEQYF. The DNA of the CDR3 is TGTGCCAGCAGTACAGGGTTGAACGAGCAGTACTTC.

V is TRBV11-2 and J is TRBJ2-1; no reliable D call. This CDR3 is 8 amino acids long. V gave up 5 bases and J gave up 14 bases, with 4 bases separating them. From germline, CDR1 is SGHAT and CDR2 FQNNGV. In nucleotides, the CDR3 is TGTGCCAGCAGCCCGGAGTTCTTC. It codes for CASSPEFF.

This clone was counted between two and nine times. This chain connects TRBV5-1 to TRBJ2-7; D is perhaps TRBD2 (5 bases). Deletions cut 0 bases from V and 2 bases from J, with 9 bases between. Germline lookup yields CDR1 SGHRS and CDR2 YFSETQ. This CDR3 is built from 14 residues. The CDR3 spells CASSLGHGTYEQYF. The CDR3 DNA is TGCGCCAGCAGCTTGGGCCACGGGACCTACGAGCAGTACTTC.

CDR3 coding DNA: TGCGCCAGCAGCATGGGACAGGGTAAGGTAGCCGAGCAGTACTTC. It translates to CASSMGQGKVAEQYF. This chain links TRBV5-1 with TRBJ2-7, with 9 bases that match TRBD1. J was trimmed by 6 bases and V by 4 bases; bases with no gene match: 11. The CDR3 runs to 15 residues. Germline V gives CDR1 SGHRS, CDR2 YFSETQ.

The chain recombines TRBV28 with TRBJ2-7, with D maybe TRBD1 (6 bases). The V end was cut by 7 bases, the J end by 5 bases, with 12 bases between. CDR3 size: 12 residues. CDR1 and CDR2 from the germline V gene are MDHEN and SYDVKM. The CDR3 DNA sequence: TGTGCCAGCAACAGGGCGTTTAACGAGCAGTACTTC. Its translation: CASNRAFNEQYF.

V is TRBV10-3 and J is TRBJ1-6; weak D call: TRBD1 (6 bases). The CDR3 covers 14 residues. Per germline, CDR1 ENHRY and CDR2 SYGVKD. V was cut by 7 bases and J by 7 bases, with 14 bases left in between. The CDR3 loop reads CAITETGYNSPLHF. For the CDR3, the DNA is TGTGCCATCACCGAAACAGGGTACAATTCACCCCTCCACTTT.

This clone was recorded a few times. In nucleotides, the CDR3 is TGTGCCAGCAGTCGGGGCATCACTAATGAAAAACTGTTTTTT. Translating it yields CASSRGITNEKLFF. V is TRBV6-6 and J is TRBJ1-4; TRBD1 is a possible D gene (5 bases). This CDR3 has 14 amino acids. V shed 5 bases and J shed 2 bases, with 9 bases lying between them. CDR1 and CDR2 from the germline V gene are MNHNY and SVGAGI (reference sequence).

This clone was counted once. The genes are TRBV9 and TRBJ2-3; D is unclear. The germline V gene encodes CDR1 SGDLS and CDR2 YYNGEE. Trimming stripped 0 bases from V and 8 bases from J, with 16 bases between. This CDR3 comprises 15 residues. In nucleotides, the CDR3 is TGTGCCAGCAGCGTAGGAGCTACGTCCCTACCTACGCAGTATTTT. This sequence encodes CASSVGATSLPTQYF.

CDR3 DNA sequence: TGTGCCAGCAGCTTAGCGCGCAGGGGCAATGAGCAGTTCTTC. Translated: CASSLARRGNEQFF. The chain couples TRBV7-9 to TRBJ2-1, with a weak D call TRBD1 (6 bases). The germline CDR1 and CDR2 sequences are SEHNR and FQNEAQ (reference sequence). V lost 0 bases to trimming and J lost 6 bases, with 9 bases between them. This CDR3 region has 14 residues.

The rearrangement links TRBV4-2 to TRBJ2-7; D is undetermined. CDR3 size: 14 residues. V shed 1 base and J shed 3 bases, with 10 bases lying between them. From germline, CDR1 is LGHNA and CDR2 YNFKEQ. Here the CDR3 DNA reads TGTGCCAGCAGCCAAGCACAGTCAGACTACGAGCAGTACTTC. It translates to CASSQAQSDYEQYF.

The chain has TRBV30 and TRBJ2-7, with no clear D. Per germline, CDR1 GTSNPN and CDR2 SVGIG (reference sequence). Deletions cut 0 bases from V and 5 bases from J, with 23 bases between. This CDR3 region has 17 residues. The CDR3 DNA follows: TGTGCCTGGAGTGTACTGTCGGGTCGGTCGATCGGCCACGAGCAGTACTTC. Translating it yields CAWSVLSGRSIGHEQYF.

This clone was seen more than once but under ten times. The chain joins TRBV18 to TRBJ1-6; the D is unclear. V was shortened by 0 bases and J by 10 bases, with 4 bases between the two germline ends. This CDR3 is 12 amino acids long. Germline V CDR1 and CDR2: KGHSH, LQKENI. CDR3 loop: CASSPPGSPLHF. The CDR3 coding sequence is TGTGCCAGCTCACCACCCGGGTCACCCCTCCACTTT.